This TCR beta chain was retrieved from a study of T cells in Graves' hyperthyroidism and ophthalmopathy. RNA transcripts were the template for amplifying TCR beta CDR3 regions. The TCR CDR3 first-round RT-PCR relied on the HTBI primer set. TCRdb itself ran the multiplex PCR reads through MiXCR, one entry per CDR3 protein. The sample has 370,000 or so distinct CDR3 sequences, around a quarter seen once. CDR1 is DFQATT, CDR2 SNEGSKA, per germline (reference sequence). With V trimmed by 0 bases and J by 7 bases, 9 bases remained unmatched. CDR3 length: 16 amino acids. This TCR derives from a man aged 45 to 65 with Graves' hyperthyroidism. This chain links TRBV20-1 with TRBJ2-1; 10 bases are a match to TRBD1. The sequencing sample was made of blood. CDR3 sequence reads: CSARDRRGQGWNEQFF. The CDR3 bases are TGCAGTGCTAGAGATCGGAGGGGACAGGGGTGGAATGAGCAGTTCTTC.